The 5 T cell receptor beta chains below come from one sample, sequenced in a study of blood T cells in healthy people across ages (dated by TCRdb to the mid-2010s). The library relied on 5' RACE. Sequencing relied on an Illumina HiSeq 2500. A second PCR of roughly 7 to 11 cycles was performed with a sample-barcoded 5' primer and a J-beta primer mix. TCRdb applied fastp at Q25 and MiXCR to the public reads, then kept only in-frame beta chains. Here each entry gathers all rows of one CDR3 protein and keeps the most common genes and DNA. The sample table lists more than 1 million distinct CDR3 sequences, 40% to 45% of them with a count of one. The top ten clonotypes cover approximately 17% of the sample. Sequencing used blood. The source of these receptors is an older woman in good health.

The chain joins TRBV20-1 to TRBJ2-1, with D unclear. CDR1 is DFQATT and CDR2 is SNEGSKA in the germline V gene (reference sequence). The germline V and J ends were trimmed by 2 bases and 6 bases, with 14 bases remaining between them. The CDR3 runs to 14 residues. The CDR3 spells CSARRFSLLNEQFF. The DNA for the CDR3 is TGCAGTGCTAGAAGATTCTCCCTCCTCAATGAGCAGTTCTTC.

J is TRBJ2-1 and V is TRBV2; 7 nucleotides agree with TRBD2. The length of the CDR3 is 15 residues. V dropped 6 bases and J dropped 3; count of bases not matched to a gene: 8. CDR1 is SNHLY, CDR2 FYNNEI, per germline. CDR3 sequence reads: CASRIGTMHYNEQFF. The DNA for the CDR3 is TGTGCCAGCAGGATAGGGACTATGCACTACAATGAGCAGTTCTTC.

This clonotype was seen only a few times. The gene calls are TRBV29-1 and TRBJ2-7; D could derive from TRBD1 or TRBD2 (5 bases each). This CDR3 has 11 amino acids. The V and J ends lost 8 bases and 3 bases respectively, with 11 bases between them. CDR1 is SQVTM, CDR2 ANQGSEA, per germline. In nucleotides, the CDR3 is TGCAGCACACGGGACCACTACGAGCAGTACTTC. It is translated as CSTRDHYEQYF.

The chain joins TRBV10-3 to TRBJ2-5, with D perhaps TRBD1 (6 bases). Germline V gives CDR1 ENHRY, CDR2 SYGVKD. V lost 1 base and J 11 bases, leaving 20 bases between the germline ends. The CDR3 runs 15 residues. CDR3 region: CAISEWQGLGDEQYF. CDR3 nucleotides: TGTGCCATCAGTGAGTGGCAGGGGCTCGGAGATGAGCAGTACTTC.

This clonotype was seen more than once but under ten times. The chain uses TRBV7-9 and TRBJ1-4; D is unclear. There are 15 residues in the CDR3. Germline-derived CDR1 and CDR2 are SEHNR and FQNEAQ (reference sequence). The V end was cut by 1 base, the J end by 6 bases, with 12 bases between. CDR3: CASSLVSTVHEKLFF. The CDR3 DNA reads TGTGCCAGCAGCTTAGTATCGACCGTTCATGAAAAACTGTTTTTT. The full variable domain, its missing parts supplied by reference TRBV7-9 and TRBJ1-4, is DTGVSQNPRHKITKRGQNVTFRCDPISEHNRLYWYRQTLGQGPEFLTYFQNEAQLEKSRLLSDRFSAERPKGSFSTLEIQRTEQGDSAMYLCASSLVSTVHEKLFFGSGTQLSVL.